This TCR beta chain was captured in a study of response to subunit inactivated influenza vaccine. Trimming took 1 base from V and 7 from J, leaving 8 bases between them. CDR3 size: 13 residues. TCRdb reprocessed the RT-PCR reads with MiXCR, giving one entry per CDR3 protein. The table lists about 500,000 distinct CDR3 sequences, 10% to 15% of them singletons. This clonotype came up a few times. Sample: PBMCs from blood, taken 45 days after vaccination. V usage is TRBV12-3 or TRBV12-4 and J usage is TRBJ2-1, with D unclear. The sequence came from a man aged 50 or older who received an inactivated influenza vaccine. In DNA form, the CDR3 reads TGTGCCAGCAGTTTAGTATTAGAGAATGAGCAGTTCTTC. This encodes CASSLVLENEQFF.